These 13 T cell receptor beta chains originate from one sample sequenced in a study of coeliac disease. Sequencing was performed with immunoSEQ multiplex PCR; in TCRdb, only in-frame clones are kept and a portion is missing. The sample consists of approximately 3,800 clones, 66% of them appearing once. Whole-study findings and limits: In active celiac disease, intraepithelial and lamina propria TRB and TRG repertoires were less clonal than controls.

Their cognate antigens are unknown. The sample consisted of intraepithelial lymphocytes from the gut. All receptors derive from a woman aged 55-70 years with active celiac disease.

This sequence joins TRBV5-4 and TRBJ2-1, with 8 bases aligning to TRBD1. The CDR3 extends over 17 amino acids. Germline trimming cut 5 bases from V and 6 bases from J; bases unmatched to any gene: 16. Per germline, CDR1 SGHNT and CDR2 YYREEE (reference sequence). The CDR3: CASRPSLTGVYPNEQFF. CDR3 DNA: TGTGCCAGCAGACCCTCTTTGACAGGGGTTTACCCCAATGAGCAGTTCTTC.

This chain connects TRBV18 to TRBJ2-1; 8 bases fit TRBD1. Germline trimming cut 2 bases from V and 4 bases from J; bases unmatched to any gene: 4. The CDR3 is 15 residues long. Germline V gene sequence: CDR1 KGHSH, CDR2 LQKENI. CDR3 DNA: TGTGCCAGCTCACCAAGGGACAGGCAATACAATGAGCAGTTCTTC. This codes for CASSPRDRQYNEQFF.

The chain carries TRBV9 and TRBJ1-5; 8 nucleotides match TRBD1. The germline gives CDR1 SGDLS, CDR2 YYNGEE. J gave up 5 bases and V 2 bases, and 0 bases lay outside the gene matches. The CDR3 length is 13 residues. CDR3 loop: CASSVTGDQPQHF. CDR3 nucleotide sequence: TGTGCCAGCAGCGTGACAGGGGATCAGCCCCAGCATTTT. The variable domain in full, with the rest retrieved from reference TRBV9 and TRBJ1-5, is DSGVTQTPKHLITATGQRVTLRCSPRSGDLSVYWYQQSLDQGLQFLIQYYNGEERAKGNILERFSAQQFPDLHSELNLSSLELGDSALYFCASSVTGDQPQHFGDGTRLSIL.

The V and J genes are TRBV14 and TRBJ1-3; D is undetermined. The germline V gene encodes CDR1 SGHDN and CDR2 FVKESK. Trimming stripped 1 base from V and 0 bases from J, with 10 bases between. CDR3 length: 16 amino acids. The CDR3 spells CASSQVVASSGNTIYF. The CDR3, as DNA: TGTGCCAGCAGCCAAGTGGTTGCGAGCTCTGGAAACACCATATATTTT.

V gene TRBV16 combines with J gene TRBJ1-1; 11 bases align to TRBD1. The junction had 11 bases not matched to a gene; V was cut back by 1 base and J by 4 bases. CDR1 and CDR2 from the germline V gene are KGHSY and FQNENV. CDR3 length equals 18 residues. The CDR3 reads CASSQFLVGTGGSTEAFF. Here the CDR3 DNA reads TGTGCCAGCAGCCAATTTCTAGTCGGGACAGGGGGTTCCACTGAAGCTTTCTTT.

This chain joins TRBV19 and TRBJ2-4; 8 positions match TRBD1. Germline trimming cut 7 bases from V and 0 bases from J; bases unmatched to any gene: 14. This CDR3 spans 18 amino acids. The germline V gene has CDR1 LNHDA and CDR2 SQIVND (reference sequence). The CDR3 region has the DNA TGTGCCAGTAACCCGGTGGCAGGGGGCCCCTTAGCCAAAAACATTCAGTACTTC. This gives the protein CASNPVAGGPLAKNIQYF.

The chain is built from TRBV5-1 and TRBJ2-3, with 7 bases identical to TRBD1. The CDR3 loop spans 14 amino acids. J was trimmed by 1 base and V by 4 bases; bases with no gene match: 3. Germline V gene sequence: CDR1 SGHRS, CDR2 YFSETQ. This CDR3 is CASSRDSGTDTQYF. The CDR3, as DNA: TGCGCCAGCAGCCGGGACAGTGGCACAGATACGCAGTATTTT. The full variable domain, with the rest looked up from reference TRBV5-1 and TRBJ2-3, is KAGVTQTPRYLIKTRGQQVTLSCSPISGHRSVSWYQQTPGQGLQFLFEYFSETQRNKGNFPGRFSGRQFSNSRSEMNVSTLELGDSALYLCASSRDSGTDTQYFGPGTRLTVL.

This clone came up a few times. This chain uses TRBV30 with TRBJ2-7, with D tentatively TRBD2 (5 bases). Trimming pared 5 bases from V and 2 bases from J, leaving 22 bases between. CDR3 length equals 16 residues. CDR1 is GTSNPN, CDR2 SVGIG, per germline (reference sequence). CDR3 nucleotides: TGTGCCTGGCCCCCCAACAAGGGAGCTACCCCCTACGAGCAGTACTTC. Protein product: CAWPPNKGATPYEQYF.

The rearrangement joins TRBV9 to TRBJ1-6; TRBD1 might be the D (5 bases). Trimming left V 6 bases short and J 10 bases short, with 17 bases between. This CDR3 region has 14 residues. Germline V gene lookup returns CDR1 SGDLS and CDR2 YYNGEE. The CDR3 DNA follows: TGTGCCAGCAACGGAGGAGGGGCTGGATCACCCCTCCACTTT. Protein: CASNGGGAGSPLHF.

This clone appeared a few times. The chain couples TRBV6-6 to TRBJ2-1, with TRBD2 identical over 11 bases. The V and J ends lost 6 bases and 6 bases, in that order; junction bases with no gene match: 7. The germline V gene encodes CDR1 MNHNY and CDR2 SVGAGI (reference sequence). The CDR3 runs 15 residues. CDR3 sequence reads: CASRPGTSGRNEQFF. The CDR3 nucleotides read TGTGCCAGCAGACCCGGGACTAGCGGTCGCAATGAGCAGTTCTTC.

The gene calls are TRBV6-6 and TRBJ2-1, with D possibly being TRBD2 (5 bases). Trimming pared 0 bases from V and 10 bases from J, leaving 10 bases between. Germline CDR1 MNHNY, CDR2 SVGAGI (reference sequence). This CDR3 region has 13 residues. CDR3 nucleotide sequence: TGTGCCAGCAGTTACTCGAGGGCGGAGGAGCAGTTCTTC. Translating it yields CASSYSRAEEQFF.

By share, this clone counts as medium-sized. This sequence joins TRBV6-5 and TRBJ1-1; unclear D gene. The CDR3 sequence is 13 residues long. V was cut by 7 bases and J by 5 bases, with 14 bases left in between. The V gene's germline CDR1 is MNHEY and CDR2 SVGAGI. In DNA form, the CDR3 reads TGTGCCAGCACCAACTCTCGAGGAACTGAAGCTTTCTTT. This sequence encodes CASTNSRGTEAFF.

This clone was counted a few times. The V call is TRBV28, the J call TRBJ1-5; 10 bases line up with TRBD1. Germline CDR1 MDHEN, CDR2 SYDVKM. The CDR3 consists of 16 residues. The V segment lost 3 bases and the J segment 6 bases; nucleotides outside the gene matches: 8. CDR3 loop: CASSFPTTGGSQPQHF. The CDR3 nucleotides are TGTGCCAGCAGTTTCCCCACGACAGGGGGCAGTCAGCCCCAGCATTTT.